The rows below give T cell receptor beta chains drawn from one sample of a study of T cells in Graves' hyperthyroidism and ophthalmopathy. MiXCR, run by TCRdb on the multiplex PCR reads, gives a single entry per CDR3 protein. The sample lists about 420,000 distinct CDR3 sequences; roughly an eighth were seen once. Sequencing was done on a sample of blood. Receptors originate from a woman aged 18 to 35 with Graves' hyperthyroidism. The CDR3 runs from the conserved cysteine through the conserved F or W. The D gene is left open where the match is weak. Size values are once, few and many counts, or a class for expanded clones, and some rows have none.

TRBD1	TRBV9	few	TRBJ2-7	CASSVEGTGVDEQYF	TGTGCCAGCAGCGTCGAAGGAACAGGGGTGGACGAGCAGTACTTC
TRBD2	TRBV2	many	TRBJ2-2	CARGLAGVGTGELFF	TGTGCCAGGGGACTAGCGGGAGTGGGAACCGGGGAGCTGTTTTTT
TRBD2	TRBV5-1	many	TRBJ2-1	CASSLTLAGTGNEQFF	TGCGCCAGCAGCTTGACACTAGCGGGGACAGGCAATGAGCAGTTCTTC
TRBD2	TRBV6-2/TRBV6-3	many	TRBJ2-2	CASRLLAGGTGELFF	TGTGCCAGCAGACTGCTAGCGGGAGGAACCGGGGAGCTGTTTTTT
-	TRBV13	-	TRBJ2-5	CASSTNSGNQETQYF	TGTGCCAGCAGCACGAACTCCGGGAACCAAGAGACCCAGTACTTC
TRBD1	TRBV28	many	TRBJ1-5	CASSPLQGAGRQPQHF	TGTGCCAGCAGTCCGCTTCAGGGGGCGGGGAGGCAGCCCCAGCATTTT
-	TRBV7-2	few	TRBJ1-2	CASSPDRLETGYTF	TGTGCCAGCAGCCCCGACAGGTTGGAGACTGGCTACACCTTC
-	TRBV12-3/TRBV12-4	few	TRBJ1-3	CASSLAGSYTHF	TGTGCCAGCAGTTTAGCGGGATCTTATACCCATTTT
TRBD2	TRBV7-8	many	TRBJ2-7	CASSLEEVLAGIHSYEQYF	TGTGCCAGCAGCTTAGAGGAGGTGCTAGCGGGCATTCACTCCTACGAGCAGTACTTC
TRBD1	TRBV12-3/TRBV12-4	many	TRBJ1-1	CASSTGTGGAVTEAFF	TGTGCCAGCAGCACCGGGACAGGGGGCGCGGTCACTGAAGCTTTCTTT
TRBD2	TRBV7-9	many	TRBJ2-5	CASSLSRLAGRIAQETQYF	TGTGCCAGCAGCTTATCGAGGCTAGCGGGAAGGATTGCTCAAGAGACCCAGTACTTC
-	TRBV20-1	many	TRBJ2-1	CSARLQGVYNEQFF	TGCAGTGCTAGACTACAGGGAGTCTACAATGAGCAGTTCTTC
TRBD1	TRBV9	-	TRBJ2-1	CASSEGQGDYNEQFF	TGTGCCAGCAGCGAGGGACAGGGGGACTACAATGAGCAGTTCTTC
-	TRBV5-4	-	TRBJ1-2	CASSFGQSYTF	TGTGCCAGCAGCTTCGGACAGAGCTACACCTTC
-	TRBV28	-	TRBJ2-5	CASSLAGTETQYF	TGTGCCAGCAGTTTAGCCGGGACAGAGACCCAGTACTTC
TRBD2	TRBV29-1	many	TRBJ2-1	CSVAPRLAGGPRNEQFF	TGCAGCGTTGCCCCCCGACTAGCGGGAGGGCCTAGGAATGAGCAGTTCTTC
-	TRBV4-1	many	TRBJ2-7	CASSQIGEVSYEQYF	TGCGCCAGCAGCCAAATAGGGGAAGTTAGCTACGAGCAGTACTTC
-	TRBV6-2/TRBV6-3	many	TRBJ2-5	CASRSQGETQYF	TGTGCCAGCAGGTCGCAGGGAGAGACCCAGTACTTC
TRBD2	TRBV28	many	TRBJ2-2	CASCPGGNTGELFF	TGTGCCAGCTGCCCGGGAGGTAACACCGGGGAGCTGTTTTTT
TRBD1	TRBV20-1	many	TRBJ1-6	CSAREDRGYSPLHF	TGCAGTGCTAGAGAGGACAGGGGATATTCACCCCTCCACTTT
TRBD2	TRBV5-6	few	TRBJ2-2	CASSLGRGRLAGELFF	TGTGCCAGCAGCTTGGGTCGCGGGAGGCTGGCCGGGGAGCTGTTTTTT
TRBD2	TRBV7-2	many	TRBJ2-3	CASSLTSGRSGDTQYF	TGTGCCAGCAGCCTGACTAGCGGGAGAAGTGGAGATACGCAGTATTTT
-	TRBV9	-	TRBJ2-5	CASSGGMGTQYF	TGTGCCAGCAGCGGGGGAATGGGGACCCAGTACTTC
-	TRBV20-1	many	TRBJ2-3	CSARYSASTDTQYF	TGCAGTGCTAGGTACAGCGCCAGCACAGATACGCAGTATTTT
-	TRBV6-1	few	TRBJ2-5	CASSTTATSQYF	TGTGCCAGCAGTACCACCGCGACTAGCCAGTACTTC
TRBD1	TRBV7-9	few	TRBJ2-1	CASSFGTGVSYNEQFF	TGTGCCAGCAGCTTCGGGACAGGGGTTTCCTACAATGAGCAGTTCTTC
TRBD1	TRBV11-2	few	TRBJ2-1	CASSDNRGSHEQFF	TGTGCCAGCAGCGATAACAGGGGATCCCATGAGCAGTTCTTC
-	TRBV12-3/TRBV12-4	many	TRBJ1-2	CASTLARGPNYGYTF	TGTGCCAGTACACTAGCCCGGGGGCCTAACTATGGCTACACCTTC
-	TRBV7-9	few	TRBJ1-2	CASSPPFDGYGYTF	TGTGCCAGCAGCCCCCCGTTTGACGGCTATGGCTACACCTTC
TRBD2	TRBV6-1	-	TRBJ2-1	CASRLAGAYNEQFF	TGTGCCAGCAGACTAGCGGGGGCCTACAATGAGCAGTTCTTC
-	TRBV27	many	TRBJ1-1	CASSFRGNTEAFF	TGTGCCAGCAGTTTTAGGGGGAACACTGAAGCTTTCTTT
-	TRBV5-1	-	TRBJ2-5	CASSSLAIQETQYF	TGCGCCAGCAGTTCCCTAGCTATTCAAGAGACCCAGTACTTC
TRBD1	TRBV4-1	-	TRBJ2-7	CASSQEITGGEQYF	TGCGCCAGCAGCCAAGAAATAACAGGGGGCGAGCAGTACTTC
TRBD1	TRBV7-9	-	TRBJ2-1	CASSLTGGSGNEQFF	TGTGCCAGCAGCTTGACAGGGGGGTCAGGCAATGAGCAGTTCTTC
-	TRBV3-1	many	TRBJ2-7	CASSVQGPYEQYF	TGTGCCAGCAGCGTACAGGGCCCCTACGAGCAGTACTTC
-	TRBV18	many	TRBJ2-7	CASSPPGQVRDYEQYF	TGTGCCAGCTCACCACCGGGGCAGGTGAGGGACTACGAGCAGTACTTC
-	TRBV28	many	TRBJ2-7	CASTFGGYEQYF	TGTGCCAGCACCTTCGGGGGCTACGAGCAGTACTTC
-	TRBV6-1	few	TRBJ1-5	CASSVTGFSNQPQHF	TGTGCCAGCAGTGTAACAGGGTTTAGCAATCAGCCCCAGCATTTT
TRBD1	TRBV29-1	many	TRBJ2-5	CSLRQGQETQYF	TGCAGTCTTAGACAGGGCCAAGAGACCCAGTACTTC
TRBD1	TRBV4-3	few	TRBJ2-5	CASSQEFGTGGVMETQYF	TGCGCCAGCAGCCAAGAATTCGGGACAGGGGGTGTCATGGAGACCCAGTACTTC
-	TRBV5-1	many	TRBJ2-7	CASSRNDEQYF	TGCGCCAGCAGCAGGAACGACGAGCAGTACTTC
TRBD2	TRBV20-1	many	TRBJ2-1	CSALLAGGYNEQFF	TGCAGTGCCCTACTAGCGGGAGGATACAATGAGCAGTTCTTC
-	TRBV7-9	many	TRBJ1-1	CASSLKSTEAFF	TGTGCCAGCAGCTTAAAATCGACTGAAGCTTTCTTT
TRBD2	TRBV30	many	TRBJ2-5	CAWTPTSAQETQYF	TGTGCCTGGACCCCCACTAGCGCCCAAGAGACCCAGTACTTC
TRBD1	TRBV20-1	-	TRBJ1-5	CSARPRTGVYQPQHF	TGCAGTGCTAGACCACGGACAGGGGTGTATCAGCCCCAGCATTTT
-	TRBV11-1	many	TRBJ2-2	CASSFPGPWNTGELFF	TGTGCCAGCAGCTTCCCGGGACCGTGGAACACCGGGGAGCTGTTTTTT
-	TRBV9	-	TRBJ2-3	CASSVDFRDTQYF	TGTGCCAGCAGCGTAGACTTTAGAGATACGCAGTATTTT
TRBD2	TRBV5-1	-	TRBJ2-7	CASSSRPGGVGRSYEQYF	TGCGCCAGCAGCTCCCGACCCGGGGGGGTCGGAAGGTCCTACGAGCAGTACTTC
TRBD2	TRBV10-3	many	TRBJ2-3	CATTSGRAQSTDTQYF	TGTGCCACAACTAGCGGGAGGGCCCAAAGCACAGATACGCAGTATTTT
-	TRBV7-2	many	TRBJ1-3	CASSLGTSGNTIYF	TGTGCCAGCAGCTTAGGGACCTCTGGAAACACCATATATTTT
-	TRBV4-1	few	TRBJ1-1	CASSQLRGDGTEAFF	TGCGCCAGCAGCCAGCTTCGGGGTGACGGCACTGAAGCTTTCTTT
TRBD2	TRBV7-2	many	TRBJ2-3	CASSFRLANTDTQYF	TGTGCCAGCAGCTTCCGACTAGCGAACACAGATACGCAGTATTTT
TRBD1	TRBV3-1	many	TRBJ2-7	CASSQSDRVYF	TGTGCCAGCAGCCAAAGCGACAGGGTGTACTTC
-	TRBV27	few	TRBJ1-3	CASSLSGGTNSGNTIYF	TGTGCCAGCAGTTTATCTGGCGGAACGAACTCTGGAAACACCATATATTTT
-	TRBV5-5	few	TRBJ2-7	CASSLYRAHEQYF	TGTGCCAGCAGCTTATATAGGGCCCACGAGCAGTACTTC
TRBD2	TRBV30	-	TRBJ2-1	CAWSVLGLRAGIAQFNEQFF	TGTGCCTGGAGTGTTTTAGGTTTACGAGCGGGGATCGCCCAATTTAATGAGCAGTTCTTC
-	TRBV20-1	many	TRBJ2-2	CSATGTKNTGELFF	TGCAGTGCGACCGGGACAAAGAACACCGGGGAGCTGTTTTTT
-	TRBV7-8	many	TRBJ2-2	CASSLGVVNTGELFF	TGTGCCAGCAGCTTAGGGGTAGTTAACACCGGGGAGCTGTTTTTT
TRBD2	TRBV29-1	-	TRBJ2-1	CSVHGTSGAESSYNGQFF	TGCAGCGTTCATGGGACTAGCGGGGCCGAGAGCTCCTACAATGGGCAGTTCTTC